These 15 T cell receptor beta chains came from one sample sequenced in a study of T cell responses to AZD1222 COVID-19 vaccine. This table comes from immunoSEQ multiplex PCR, and its TCRdb copy is limited to in-frame clones, with some not included. The data contain around 140,000 clones, about 91% of them singletons. Source: peripheral blood, taken on day 0 of AZD1222 vaccination. The receptors originated from an adult in good health.

The V gene is TRBV13, the J gene TRBJ1-4; no firm D call. Germline V gene lookup returns CDR1 PRHDT and CDR2 FYEKMQ (reference sequence). Trimming pared 0 bases from V and 7 bases from J, leaving 9 bases between. This CDR3 contains 14 residues. The CDR3 is CASSLGVSVEKLFF. The CDR3 DNA sequence: TGTGCCAGCAGCTTAGGAGTATCGGTTGAAAAACTGTTTTTT.

This chain connects TRBV30 to TRBJ1-2; D is unresolved. CDR3 length equals 10 residues. The V gene's germline CDR1 is GTSNPN and CDR2 SVGIG (reference sequence). V lost 5 bases to trimming and J lost 4 bases, with 5 bases between them. The CDR3 DNA sequence: TGTGCCTGGTGGCTCTATGGCTACACCTTC. This gives the protein CAWWLYGYTF.

The rearrangement joins TRBV2 to TRBJ2-2; D remains ambiguous. Germline lookup yields CDR1 SNHLY and CDR2 FYNNEI. This CDR3 comprises 14 residues. V shed 1 base and J shed 7 bases, with 10 bases lying between them. CDR3: CASSEVARGGELFF. The CDR3 nucleotides are TGTGCCAGCAGTGAAGTAGCACGCGGCGGGGAGCTGTTTTTT.

The rearrangement links TRBV7-2 to TRBJ2-3; 7 positions match TRBD2. This CDR3 is built from 17 residues. Germline assignment: CDR1 SGHTA and CDR2 FQGNSA. J lost 0 bases, V lost 5 bases, and 11 bases had no gene match. This CDR3 is CASSPVSGESSTDTQYF. CDR3 bases: TGTGCCAGCAGCCCCGTCAGCGGGGAATCTAGCACAGATACGCAGTATTTT. The complete variable domain, with remaining parts taken from reference TRBV7-2 and TRBJ2-3, reads GAGVSQSPSNKVTEKGKDVELRCDPISGHTALYWYRQSLGQGLEFLIYFQGNSAPDKSGLPSDRFSAERTGGSVSTLTIQRTQQEDSAVYLCASSPVSGESSTDTQYFGPGTRLTVL.

This chain links TRBV19 with TRBJ2-5, with a weak D call TRBD1 (6 bases). CDR3 length: 13 amino acids. CDR1 and CDR2 (germline): LNHDA, SQIVND (reference sequence). V gave up 8 bases and J gave up 3 bases, with 13 bases separating them. The CDR3 nucleotides are TGTGCCAGTTGGGGCAGGGGAGAAGAGACCCAGTACTTC. Translation: CASWGRGEETQYF. The full variable domain, in which reference TRBV19 and TRBJ2-5 provide the parts outside the CDR3, is DGGITQSPKYLFRKEGQNVTLSCEQNLNHDAMYWYRQDPGQGLRLIYYSQIVNDFQKGDIAEGYSVSREKKESFPLTVTSAQKNPTAFYLCASWGRGEETQYFGPGTRLLVL.

The V call is TRBV5-6, the J call TRBJ2-3; D might be TRBD2 (5 bases). Looked up from germline, CDR1 is SGHDT and CDR2 is YYEEEE. The V gene lost 0 bases and the J gene lost 4 bases, with 9 bases spanning the gap. CDR3 size: 14 residues. DNA of the CDR3: TGTGCCAGCAGCTTGGCTAGCTGGTCAGATACGCAGTATTTT. It yields the protein CASSLASWSDTQYF.

The V gene is TRBV12-5, the J gene TRBJ2-7; D is perhaps TRBD1 (5 bases). This CDR3 has 16 amino acids. The germline CDR1 and CDR2 sequences are LGHNT and FRNRAP. The V end lost 1 base, the J end lost 4 bases, and 17 bases lay between the germline ends. The CDR3 DNA is TGTGCTAGTGGTTTGGGACGAATCCCCAGGGAATACGAGCAGTACTTC. Translated: CASGLGRIPREYEQYF.

The chain uses TRBV5-6 and TRBJ1-6; no reliable D call. Trimming took off 1 base at V and 9 bases at J, with 17 bases between the two ends. Germline V gene data show CDR1 as SGHDT and CDR2 as YYEEEE. CDR3 length: 16 amino acids. CDR3 in amino acids: CASSLSTALFTSPLHF. The CDR3 nucleotides are TGTGCCAGCAGCTTGTCGACGGCCCTTTTCACTTCACCCCTCCACTTT. Combining the CDR3 with reference TRBV5-6 and TRBJ1-6 gives the whole variable domain DAGVTQSPTHLIKTRGQQVTLRCSPKSGHDTVSWYQQALGQGPQFIFQYYEEEERQRGNFPDRFSGHQFPNYSSELNVNALLLGDSALYLCASSLSTALFTSPLHFGNGTRLTVT.

Written as DNA, the CDR3 is TGTGCCAGCAGCGATTGGACAGCGGATAGCAATCAGCCCCAGCATTTT. It translates to CASSDWTADSNQPQHF. V gene TRBV2 combines with J gene TRBJ1-5; D might be TRBD1 (6 bases). This CDR3 region has 16 residues. Germline loops: CDR1 SNHLY, CDR2 FYNNEI. Trimming removed 6 bases from V and 0 bases from J, with 15 bases in between.

The rearrangement joins TRBV4-1 to TRBJ1-6; the D gene is possibly TRBD1 (6 bases). CDR3 size: 18 residues. Germline CDR1 and CDR2: MGHRA and YSYEKL. V lost 3 bases to trimming and J lost 6 bases, with 21 bases between them. The CDR3 nucleotides read TGCGCCAGCAGCCATGACCCCAGTAGCAGGGGAATTAATTCACCCCTCCACTTT. Encoded protein: CASSHDPSSRGINSPLHF.

CDR3 loop: CASSLSLGQAANTGELFF. In DNA form, the CDR3 reads TGTGCCAGCAGTTTAAGCCTTGGGCAGGCCGCGAACACCGGGGAGCTGTTTTTT. The chain combines TRBV28 with TRBJ2-2, with D uncertain. V gave up 2 bases and J gave up 0 bases, with 16 bases separating them. CDR1 is MDHEN and CDR2 is SYDVKM in the germline V gene. The CDR3 is 18 amino acids.

With regard to this clone: Other DNA sequences in this sample translate to the same CDR3. The chain carries TRBV3-1 (or the pseudogene TRBV3-2) and TRBJ1-2, with 10 bases aligning to TRBD1. The CDR3 is 13 residues long. The germline gives CDR1 LGHDT, CDR2 YNNKEL (reference sequence). J was trimmed by 5 bases and V by 3 bases; bases with no gene match: 0. In nucleotides, the CDR3 is TGTGCCAGCAGCCAGGGACAGGGGTATGGCTACACCTTC. It encodes CASSQGQGYGYTF.

V usage is TRBV18 and J usage is TRBJ1-1; possible D gene TRBD1, 6 bases. The CDR3 has 13 amino acids. Germline CDR1 reads KGHSH; CDR2 reads LQKENI. V was clipped by 2 bases and J by 3 bases, with 7 bases between them. The CDR3: CASSPRTDTEAFF. CDR3 sequence (DNA): TGTGCCAGCTCACCAAGGACAGACACTGAAGCTTTCTTT.

The chain combines TRBV19 with TRBJ2-2; unclear D gene. The V and J ends lost 5 bases and 9 bases respectively, with 16 bases between them. CDR1 and CDR2 (germline): LNHDA, SQIVND (reference sequence). This CDR3 has 14 amino acids. In DNA, the CDR3 is TGTGCCAGTAGTTCTGGCCTTATCCCTCGGGAGCTGTTTTTT. The encoded protein is CASSSGLIPRELFF.

The count of this clone is one. V is TRBV9 and J is TRBJ2-1, with 7 bases aligning to TRBD1. Germline CDR1 is SGDLS and CDR2 is YYNGEE. Losses at the gene ends were 3 bases for V and 6 bases for J; bases not matched to a gene: 6. The CDR3 has 14 residues. In DNA, the CDR3 is TGTGCCAGCAGCGCTCGGGACAGTCTCAATGAGCAGTTCTTC. Its protein is CASSARDSLNEQFF.